This section outlines one TCR beta chain sequence together with its context. This CDR3 comprises 15 residues. Trimming took 7 bases from V and 1 from J; bases not matched to a gene: 5. Per the germline V gene, CDR1 is SGHVS and CDR2 is FNYEAQ. The data are from a study of graft-versus-host responses after intestinal transplantation. The table came from immunoSEQ multiplex PCR; TCRdb's copy has only in-frame clones and leaves some out. The table has 20,000 or so clones, 82% seen once. This rearrangement joins TRBV7-6 to TRBJ1-5; 9 bases match TRBD1. This specimen consisted of PBMCs, obtained 14 days after transplant. This sequence was found in a human patient who received an intestinal transplant, so some T cells may come from the graft donor. This CDR3 reads CASTAGQGSNQPQHF. CDR3 coding DNA: TGTGCCAGCACCGCGGGACAGGGCAGCAATCAGCCCCAGCATTTT.